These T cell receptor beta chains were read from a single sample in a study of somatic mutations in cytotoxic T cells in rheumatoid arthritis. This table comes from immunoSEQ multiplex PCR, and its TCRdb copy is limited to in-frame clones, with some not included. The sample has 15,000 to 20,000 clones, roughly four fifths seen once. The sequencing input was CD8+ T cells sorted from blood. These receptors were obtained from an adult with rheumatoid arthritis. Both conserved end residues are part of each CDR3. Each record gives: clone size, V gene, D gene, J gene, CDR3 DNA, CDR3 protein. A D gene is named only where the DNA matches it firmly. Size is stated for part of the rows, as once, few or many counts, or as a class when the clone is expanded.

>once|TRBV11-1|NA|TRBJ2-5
TGTGCCAGCAGCTTAGGGCTCCCTGGGAGGACCCAGTACTTC
CASSLGLPGRTQYF
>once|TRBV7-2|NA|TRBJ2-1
TGTGCCAGCAGCATGGACAGCCCTGAGCAGTTCTTC
CASSMDSPEQFF
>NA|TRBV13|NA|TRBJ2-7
TGTGCCAGCAACTTGAAGGTAGGGGGGCCCTACGAGCAGTACTTC
CASNLKVGGPYEQYF
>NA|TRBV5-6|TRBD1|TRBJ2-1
TGTGCCAGCAGCCGTCGACCGGGACAGGGGGAGAATGAGCAGTTCTTC
CASSRRPGQGENEQFF
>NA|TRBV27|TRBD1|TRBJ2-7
TGTGCCAGCAGTCATGACAGGGGGAGCTCCTACGAGCAGTACTTC
CASSHDRGSSYEQYF
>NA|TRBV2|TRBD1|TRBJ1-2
TGTGCCAGCACAAAAACAGGGGGTCTCTATGGCTACACCTTC
CASTKTGGLYGYTF
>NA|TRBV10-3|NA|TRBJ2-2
TGTGCCATCAGTGAGGCAGCTCGAAACACCGGGGAGCTGTTTTTT
CAISEAARNTGELFF
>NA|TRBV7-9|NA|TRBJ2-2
TGTGCCAGCAGCTTTTCGACCGGGGAGCTGTTTTTT
CASSFSTGELFF
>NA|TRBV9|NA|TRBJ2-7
TGTGCCAGCAGCGCCGGCCCATCAGGGGTTTACGAGCAGTACTTC
CASSAGPSGVYEQYF
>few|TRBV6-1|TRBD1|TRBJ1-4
TGTGCCAGCAGTCAAGTGACAGGGTTGGATGAAAAACTGTTTTTT
CASSQVTGLDEKLFF
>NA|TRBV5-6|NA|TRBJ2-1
TGTGCCAGCAGCTTCGGGGAAGGACCCTACAATGAGCAGTTCTTC
CASSFGEGPYNEQFF
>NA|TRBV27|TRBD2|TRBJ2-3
TGTGCCAGCACCGTACTAGCGGGGGGCACAGATACGCAGTATTTT
CASTVLAGGTDTQYF
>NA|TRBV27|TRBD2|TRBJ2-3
TGTGCCAGCAGTTTAAGGCGGGGGGGCCAAGATACGCAGTATTTT
CASSLRRGGQDTQYF
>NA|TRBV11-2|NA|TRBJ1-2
TGTGCCAGCAGCTTAGGAAGGGGCAGCGACTATGGCTACACCTTC
CASSLGRGSDYGYTF